Sequencing of this T cell receptor (beta chain) was carried out in a study of T cells in Graves' hyperthyroidism and ophthalmopathy. In patients aged 18 to 65, hyperthyroidism was newly diagnosed, with duration under 2 months. On the basis of clinical symptoms, serum thyroxine and TRAb, thyroid ultrasound and orbital computed tomography, diagnoses were made. Researchers took RNA transcripts and amplified the TCR beta CDR3 regions from them. Primed by the HTBI set, a first-round RT-PCR was run on the TCR CDR3. TCRdb re-derived calls from the multiplex PCR reads in MiXCR, one entry per CDR3 protein. The sample consists of 750,000 to 900,000 distinct CDR3 sequences, roughly 37% of them appearing once. As regards this clonotype: As yet, its antigen is unknown.

Findings of the study overall: Ophthalmopathy was told apart from stable hyperthyroidism by a 13 V-J model.

The junction had 1 base not matched to a gene; V was cut back by 0 bases and J by 0 bases. This CDR3 is 15 amino acids long. In germline, CDR1 is SGHDT, CDR2 YYEEEE. The TCR originated in a young man with Graves' hyperthyroidism. J is TRBJ2-5 and V is TRBV5-6; 8 bases fit TRBD1. Source material: blood. CDR3 bases: TGTGCCAGCAGCTTGGACAGGGGGTACCAAGAGACCCAGTACTTC. Translation gives CASSLDRGYQETQYF.